These 9 T cell receptor beta chains originate from one sample sequenced in a study of spatial heterogeneity in lung cancer. One entry per CDR3 protein, called by TCRdb with MiXCR from the 5' RACE reads. The sample has around 2,700 distinct CDR3 sequences, roughly 50% seen once. Time point indicated: blood at routine non-recurrence follow-up after resection. This material consisted of PBMCs, taken at follow-up. Receptor source: a female donor with early-stage non-small cell lung cancer.

This clonotype occurred once. Because this beta chain is a stray read in a library intended to capture alpha chains, its abundance should not be given much weight. CDR3 residues: CASSLGVYEKLFF. As DNA, the CDR3 is TGCGCCAGCAGCTTGGGCGTGTATGAAAAACTGTTTTTT. The chain joins TRBV5-1 to TRBJ1-4; D is undetermined. V was trimmed by 0 bases and J by 6 bases, leaving 6 bases between them. The CDR3 has 13 residues. CDR1 and CDR2 (germline): SGHRS, YFSETQ.

With respect to this clonotype: This beta chain appears as a stray read in a library generated for alpha chains; its size is not informative. The chain carries TRBV6-5 and TRBJ2-1; D possibly corresponds to TRBD2 (5 bases). From germline, CDR1 is MNHEY and CDR2 SVGAGI. CDR3 length: 13 residues. The V end lost 2 bases, the J end lost 12 bases, and 14 bases lay between the germline ends. The CDR3 DNA reads as TGTGCCAGCAGTTACGTCCGGTCGGAGGTGCAGTTCTTC. Protein product: CASSYVRSEVQFF.

About this clonotype: With the library built for alpha chains, this beta chain is off target and its frequency is not meaningful. The chain uses TRBV6-5 and TRBJ2-1; TRBD1 matches at 8 bases. This CDR3 comprises 16 residues. J gave up 7 bases and V 6 bases, and 14 bases lay outside the gene matches. Germline loops: CDR1 MNHEY, CDR2 SVGAGI. Written as DNA, the CDR3 is TGTGCCAGCAGGCTGGACAGGGAGGTCGGGTTAAATGAGCAGTTCTTC. Encoded protein: CASRLDREVGLNEQFF.

Comments on this clonotype: This beta chain came through as a stray read in a library set up for alpha chains, and its size says little. This chain uses TRBV28 with TRBJ1-2, with D unclear. V lost 6 bases to trimming and J lost 7 bases, with 12 bases between them. This CDR3 has 12 residues. Germline V gene lookup returns CDR1 MDHEN and CDR2 SYDVKM. This CDR3 is CASSRSSFGYTF. CDR3 sequence (DNA): TGTGCCAGCAGCCGCTCGAGCTTTGGCTACACCTTC.

This clonotype has just a few counts. This beta chain is a stray sequence in a library constructed for alpha chains; its clone size is not meaningful. V and J are TRBV29-1 and TRBJ2-6; D gene uncertain. Germline CDR1 and CDR2: SQVTM and ANQGSEA. The CDR3 is made up of 15 amino acids. Trimming cost V 3 bases and J 0 bases, with 9 bases left between them. The CDR3 DNA follows: TGCAGCGTTGAGATCCAGCCCTCTGGGGCCAACGTCCTGACTTTC. Its translation: CSVEIQPSGANVLTF.

Worth noting for this clonotype: Since it is a stray read in a library aimed at alpha chains, this beta chain has a size that is not meaningful. The chain recombines TRBV5-1 with TRBJ2-3; no definite D call. There are 15 residues in the CDR3. The germline V gene encodes CDR1 SGHRS and CDR2 YFSETQ. The V end was cut by 0 bases, the J end by 4 bases, with 12 bases between. CDR3 sequence: CASSLEQRGADTQYF. For the CDR3, the DNA is TGCGCCAGCAGCTTGGAACAGCGTGGCGCAGATACGCAGTATTTT.

Comments on this clonotype: In a library made to pick up alpha chains, this beta chain is a stray read with a size that means little. This chain joins TRBV9 and TRBJ2-2; D is unresolved. CDR1 SGDLS and CDR2 YYNGEE come from the germline V gene. The V gene lost 0 bases and the J gene lost 1 base, with 7 bases spanning the gap. This CDR3 is 15 amino acids long. For the CDR3, the DNA is TGTGCCAGCAGCGTAGCGGCGCGGAACACCGGGGAGCTGTTTTTT. Protein sequence: CASSVAARNTGELFF.

Only a few counts were recorded for this clonotype. This beta chain appears as a stray read in a library generated for alpha chains; its size is not informative. The chain employs TRBV5-1 and TRBJ2-1, with TRBD1 matching over 9 bases. V trimming: 0 bases; J trimming: 8 bases; junction bases outside the gene matches: 6. Germline values: CDR1 SGHRS, CDR2 YFSETQ. This CDR3 spans 15 amino acids. The CDR3 region has the DNA TGCGCCAGCAGCTTGGAGGGACAGGGTAACGATGAGCAGTTCTTC. Its translation: CASSLEGQGNDEQFF.

A word on this clonotype: This beta chain is a stray sequence in a library constructed for alpha chains; its clone size is not meaningful. The V and J genes are TRBV20-1 and TRBJ2-3; the D is unclear. Trimming pared 3 bases from V and 2 bases from J, leaving 15 bases between. Germline values: CDR1 DFQATT, CDR2 SNEGSKA (reference sequence). This CDR3 comprises 15 residues. The CDR3, as DNA: TGCAGTGCTAGCATACAGAGACCTGACACAGATACGCAGTATTTT. Amino acids: CSASIQRPDTDTQYF.